These 30 T cell receptor beta chains were all obtained from the same sample, sequenced in a study of cytomegalovirus exposure and HLA in healthy donors. The PCR made use of 60 Vbeta and 13 Jbeta primers. The protocol was immunoSEQ multiplex PCR, while the TCRdb copy is restricted to in-frame clones and leaves out a portion. The data contain 130,000 or so clones, 65% to 85% of them singletons. Sequencing was done on a sample of PBMCs. All receptors derive from a woman under 30 in good health and CMV-seronegative.

This chain links TRBV7-9 with TRBJ2-3; D not resolved. The CDR3 runs to 15 residues. The ends were cut back, 1 base at V and 2 bases at J, with 10 bases in the middle. Germline values: CDR1 SEHNR, CDR2 FQNEAQ (reference sequence). The CDR3: CASSLDLTPTDTQYF. CDR3 nucleotides: TGTGCCAGCAGCTTAGACCTTACTCCCACAGATACGCAGTATTTT.

The rearrangement joins TRBV18 to TRBJ1-3; a possible D gene is TRBD1 (5 bases). The CDR3 has 18 residues. Trimming stripped 0 bases from V and 3 bases from J, with 18 bases between. The germline V gene encodes CDR1 KGHSH and CDR2 LQKENI. The CDR3 loop is CASSPPTKGQVYGNTIYF. The CDR3 DNA reads as TGTGCCAGCTCACCACCCACGAAGGGGCAGGTATATGGAAACACCATATATTTT.

This clone has only one observation. The V gene is TRBV30, the J gene TRBJ2-1; weak D call: TRBD2 (6 bases). Trimming pared 2 bases from V and 5 bases from J, leaving 10 bases between. The length of the CDR3 is 13 residues. Germline V CDR1 and CDR2: GTSNPN, SVGIG (reference sequence). CDR3 sequence reads: CAWSHLANNEQFF. The CDR3 DNA is TGTGCCTGGAGTCACCTAGCGAACAATGAGCAGTTCTTC.

The chain has TRBV30 and TRBJ1-4; 7 bases are a match to TRBD1. The V and J ends lost 3 bases and 7 bases, in that order; junction bases with no gene match: 11. CDR1 and CDR2 from the germline V gene are GTSNPN and SVGIG (reference sequence). This CDR3 is built from 15 residues. The CDR3 DNA reads as TGTGCCTGGAGCCTATTTGACAGGGACTTTGAAAAACTGTTTTTT. Residues: CAWSLFDRDFEKLFF. The full variable domain, rest sourced from reference TRBV30 and TRBJ1-4, is SQTIHQWPATLVQPVGSPLSLECTVEGTSNPNLYWYRQAAGRGLQLLFYSVGIGQISSEVPQNLSASRPQDRQFILSSKKLLLSDSGFYLCAWSLFDRDFEKLFFGSGTQLSVL.

A remark on this clone: This same CDR3 is encoded by further DNA sequences in the sample. This chain links TRBV19 with TRBJ1-2; 8 nucleotides line up with TRBD1. V lost 5 bases, J lost 3 bases, and 5 bases stayed unmatched. There are 14 residues in the CDR3. Germline values: CDR1 LNHDA, CDR2 SQIVND (reference sequence). The CDR3 nucleotides read TGTGCCAGTAGTTCTTCAGGGGGCCACTATGGCTACACCTTC. This sequence encodes CASSSSGGHYGYTF.

The chain carries TRBV27 and TRBJ1-2; TRBD1 aligns across 8 bases. The CDR3 spans 20 residues. Germline V lookup: CDR1 MNHEY, CDR2 SMNVEV (reference sequence). Losses at the gene ends were 2 bases for V and 1 base for J; bases not matched to a gene: 18. The CDR3, as DNA: TGTGCCAGCAGTTTAACTATGATCCGGGACAGGCGGGGGCATAACTATGGCTACACCTTC. Translation: CASSLTMIRDRRGHNYGYTF.

A few counts support this clone. The rearrangement uses TRBV5-1 and TRBJ2-2; 8 bases are shared with TRBD2. The V segment lost 6 bases and the J segment 1 base; nucleotides outside the gene matches: 2. There are 14 residues in the CDR3. The germline V gene encodes CDR1 SGHRS and CDR2 YFSETQ. CDR3: CASKLAENTGELFF. In nucleotides, the CDR3 is TGCGCCAGCAAACTAGCGGAGAACACCGGGGAGCTGTTTTTT.

This clone was detected a few times. The chain carries TRBV27 and TRBJ1-2; perhaps TRBD1 as D (5 bases). The CDR3 is 13 amino acids. V lost 3 bases, J lost 8 bases, and 13 bases lay in between. Per the germline V gene, CDR1 is MNHEY and CDR2 is SMNVEV (reference sequence). The CDR3 DNA is TGTGCCAGCAGTTTCCCCGCCGCAGGGGGCTACACCTTC. This gives the protein CASSFPAAGGYTF.

The sample holds one count of this clone. Here the CDR3 reads CASSVRDRGLMTYNEQFF. CDR3 bases: TGTGCCAGTAGTGTCCGGGACAGGGGCTTAATGACCTACAATGAGCAGTTCTTC. The chain has TRBV19 and TRBJ2-1, with TRBD1 identical over 10 bases. V gave up 5 bases and J gave up 2 bases; unmatched junction bases: 12. The CDR3 is 18 residues long. Germline loops: CDR1 LNHDA, CDR2 SQIVND (reference sequence).

The chain carries TRBV6-5 and TRBJ2-3; TRBD1 might be the D (5 bases). Trimming pared 5 bases from V and 0 bases from J, leaving 12 bases between. The CDR3 covers 15 residues. CDR1 is MNHEY, CDR2 SVGAGI, per germline. The CDR3 coding sequence is TGTGCCAGCAGTCTAGACAGCAAGAGCACAGATACGCAGTATTTT. It translates to CASSLDSKSTDTQYF.

The chain combines TRBV7-9 with TRBJ2-2; 7 nucleotides agree with TRBD2. The CDR3 length is 14 residues. Germline CDR1 and CDR2: SEHNR and FQNEAQ (reference sequence). The J segment lost 5 bases and the V segment lost 6 bases, leaving 6 bases of the junction unmatched. The CDR3, as DNA: TGTGCCAGCAGAACTAGCGCTTATACCGGGGAGCTGTTTTTT. Translated, it gives CASRTSAYTGELFF. Full variable domain (rest looked up from reference TRBV7-9 and TRBJ2-2): DTGVSQNPRHKITKRGQNVTFRCDPISEHNRLYWYRQTLGQGPEFLTYFQNEAQLEKSRLLSDRFSAERPKGSFSTLEIQRTEQGDSAMYLCASRTSAYTGELFFGEGSRLTVL.

The rearrangement uses TRBV30 and TRBJ2-7, with 7 bases aligning to TRBD1. V shed 3 bases and J 3 bases; nucleotides not matched to a gene: 5. The germline V gene encodes CDR1 GTSNPN and CDR2 SVGIG (reference sequence). The CDR3 consists of 13 residues. CDR3 coding DNA: TGTGCCTGGAGCCGGGACAGAGACTACGAGCAGTACTTC. Encoded protein: CAWSRDRDYEQYF.

J is TRBJ2-7 and V is TRBV20-1; D unresolved. Per germline, CDR1 DFQATT and CDR2 SNEGSKA (reference sequence). V was trimmed by 2 bases and J by 12 bases, leaving 14 bases between them. This CDR3 has 11 amino acids. CDR3 coding DNA: TGCAGTGCTAGAACCACGGGTCCTGCGTACTTC. Amino acids: CSARTTGPAYF.

The chain is built from TRBV7-9 and TRBJ2-5; 10 nucleotides line up with TRBD1. The germline gives CDR1 SEHNR, CDR2 FQNEAQ (reference sequence). V shed 0 bases, J shed 6 bases, and the junction held 4 bases outside the gene matches. This CDR3 comprises 15 residues. The CDR3 protein is CASSLATGGEKTQYF. As DNA, the CDR3 is TGTGCCAGCAGCTTAGCGACAGGGGGCGAAAAGACCCAGTACTTC.

The CDR3 here is CASSPGESSYEQYF. CDR3 sequence (DNA): TGTGCCAGCAGCCCAGGGGAGTCCTCCTACGAGCAGTACTTC. J is TRBJ2-7 and V is TRBV9; the D gene is possibly TRBD1 (6 bases). The CDR3 extends over 14 amino acids. CDR1 is SGDLS, CDR2 YYNGEE, per germline. With 4 bases removed from V and 0 bases from J, the gap between germline ends came to 11 bases. The full variable domain, its missing parts supplied by reference TRBV9 and TRBJ2-7, is DSGVTQTPKHLITATGQRVTLRCSPRSGDLSVYWYQQSLDQGLQFLIQYYNGEERAKGNILERFSAQQFPDLHSELNLSSLELGDSALYFCASSPGESSYEQYFGPGTRLTVT.

J is TRBJ1-4 and V is TRBV11-2; D not resolved. The V and J ends lost 2 bases and 8 bases respectively, with 12 bases between them. CDR3 length: 14 amino acids. In germline, CDR1 is SGHAT, CDR2 FQNNGV. The CDR3 protein is CASSLNFGSEKLFF. Here the CDR3 DNA reads TGTGCCAGCAGCTTAAATTTCGGGTCCGAAAAACTGTTTTTT.

The chain joins TRBV7-2 to TRBJ2-3, with 7 bases fitting TRBD2. CDR3 length: 14 amino acids. The germline CDR1 and CDR2 sequences are SGHTA and FQGNSA. The J segment lost 5 bases and the V segment lost 0 bases, leaving 2 bases of the junction unmatched. In DNA form, the CDR3 reads TGTGCCAGCAGCTTAGCGACGGGAGGAGATACGCAGTATTTT. Protein: CASSLATGGDTQYF.

This chain connects TRBV7-6 to TRBJ1-2; D ambiguous. The V end was cut by 0 bases, the J end by 0 bases, with 8 bases between. The V gene's germline CDR1 is SGHVS and CDR2 FNYEAQ. The CDR3 consists of 15 residues. This CDR3 reads CASSLAVGANYGYTF. The CDR3 DNA is TGTGCCAGCAGCTTAGCGGTGGGAGCTAACTATGGCTACACCTTC.

This chain connects TRBV7-9 to TRBJ1-1; the D gene is possibly TRBD1 (5 bases). V lost 7 bases and J 1 base, leaving 10 bases between the germline ends. CDR1 and CDR2 (germline): SEHNR, FQNEAQ (reference sequence). The CDR3 contains 13 residues. The DNA for the CDR3 is TGTGCCAGCAACCTGGGGCCGAACACTGAAGCTTTCTTT. Its protein is CASNLGPNTEAFF.

This clone has just a few counts. V and J are TRBV4-1 and TRBJ2-7; D possibly corresponds to TRBD1 (5 bases). The germline V gene encodes CDR1 MGHRA and CDR2 YSYEKL. Deletions cut 4 bases from V and 6 bases from J, with 16 bases between. The CDR3 runs 14 residues. The CDR3 region is CASSLRQGHAEQYF. Written as DNA, the CDR3 is TGCGCCAGCAGCCTAAGGCAGGGTCACGCCGAGCAGTACTTC.

In its sample, this clone was seen a few times. This chain connects TRBV29-1 to TRBJ2-7, with 7 bases identical to TRBD1. J was trimmed by 2 bases and V by 7 bases; bases with no gene match: 11. Per germline, CDR1 SQVTM and CDR2 ANQGSEA. This CDR3 has 14 amino acids. This CDR3 reads CSARRDSTTYEQYF. DNA for the CDR3: TGCAGCGCCCGCAGGGACAGCACCACCTACGAGCAGTACTTC.

The CDR3 spells CASSQGGSDAAQYF. DNA for the CDR3: TGCGCCAGCAGCCAAGGTGGGAGCGATGCGGCGCAGTACTTC. The V gene is TRBV4-1, the J gene TRBJ2-7, with D possibly matching TRBD2 (5 bases). Germline loops: CDR1 MGHRA, CDR2 YSYEKL. The V end was cut by 1 base, the J end by 9 bases, with 16 bases between. The CDR3 covers 14 residues.

The V call is TRBV5-4, the J call TRBJ2-4; no reliable D call. The V and J ends lost 4 bases and 2 bases respectively, with 10 bases between them. The CDR3 extends over 14 amino acids. Per the germline V gene, CDR1 is SGHNT and CDR2 is YYREEE (reference sequence). The CDR3: CASSPPETKNIQYF. CDR3 bases: TGTGCCAGCAGCCCGCCTGAGACCAAAAACATTCAGTACTTC.

This clone came up a few times. The chain combines TRBV14 with TRBJ2-7; perhaps TRBD2 as D (6 bases). From germline, CDR1 is SGHDN and CDR2 FVKESK. Trimming shortened V by 3 bases and J by 2 bases, and 17 bases separated the two germline ends. This CDR3 spans 16 amino acids. Here the CDR3 reads CASSHGAGTPAYEQYF. The CDR3 bases are TGTGCCAGCAGCCACGGAGCCGGGACTCCTGCCTACGAGCAGTACTTC.

The chain joins TRBV10-2 to TRBJ1-1; the match to TRBD1 covers 7 bases. The CDR3 loop spans 14 amino acids. J was trimmed by 5 bases and V by 6 bases; bases with no gene match: 9. Looked up from germline, CDR1 is WSHSY and CDR2 is SAAADI. The CDR3 region is CASSATDRVTEAFF. CDR3 bases: TGCGCCAGCAGCGCGACCGACAGGGTAACTGAAGCTTTCTTT.

The chain uses TRBV30 and TRBJ2-2; TRBD2 matches 8 bases. Germline V gene sequence: CDR1 GTSNPN, CDR2 SVGIG (reference sequence). The CDR3 is made up of 15 amino acids. V was clipped by 4 bases and J by 3 bases; unmatched bases: 7. CDR3 nucleotides: TGTGCCTGGAACGTAGCGGGAAAGGACACCGGGGAGCTGTTTTTT. Translating it yields CAWNVAGKDTGELFF.

The chain employs TRBV7-2 and TRBJ2-7; D ambiguous. The ends were cut back, 5 bases at V and 3 bases at J, with 11 bases in the middle. Germline V gene sequence: CDR1 SGHTA, CDR2 FQGNSA. CDR3 length equals 13 residues. The CDR3 coding sequence is TGTGCCAGCAGCCTGTTTCGCAGCTACGAGCAGTACTTC. This gives the protein CASSLFRSYEQYF.

V and J are TRBV29-1 and TRBJ1-1, with a possible D match to TRBD1 (6 bases). Germline CDR1 and CDR2: SQVTM and ANQGSEA. This CDR3 contains 13 residues. Trimming removed 6 bases at V and 0 bases at J, with 11 bases between. The CDR3, as DNA: TGCAGCGTGGGACACCTCATGAACACTGAAGCTTTCTTT. Translation gives CSVGHLMNTEAFF.

The CDR3 DNA reads TGTGCCAGCAGCTCGACAGGGGAGACTAGAATTGAGCAGTTCTTC. Its protein product is CASSSTGETRIEQFF. V usage is TRBV13 and J usage is TRBJ2-1; 8 bases are a match to TRBD1. With 4 bases clipped from V and 9 bases from J, the junction kept 11 bases outside the gene matches. Germline V gene data show CDR1 as PRHDT and CDR2 as FYEKMQ (reference sequence). The CDR3 length is 15 residues.

The rearrangement links TRBV30 to TRBJ1-2; maybe TRBD1 (6 bases). The CDR3 covers 13 residues. CDR1 is GTSNPN, CDR2 SVGIG, per germline (reference sequence). The V end lost 0 bases, the J end lost 8 bases, and 13 bases lay between the germline ends. The CDR3 DNA reads TGTGCCTGGAGTGTACAATCAGGGGCCGGCTACACCTTC. Translation: CAWSVQSGAGYTF.